Reported below is one TCR beta chain. The target antigen is unknown. Just one base apart from a much larger clone, this may be a read error. The CDR3 has 14 residues. Per germline, CDR1 SNHLY and CDR2 FYNNEI. Amplified TCR beta CDR3 regions came from RNA transcripts. TCR CDR3 underwent first-round RT-PCR with the HTBI primer set. TCRdb reprocessed the multiplex PCR reads via MiXCR and lists one record per CDR3 protein. The sample carries about 360,000 distinct CDR3 sequences, around a quarter recorded once. This record belongs to a study of T cells in Graves' hyperthyroidism and ophthalmopathy. Study-level results: Stable hyperthyroidism and ophthalmopathy were separated using 13 V-J signatures.

This rearrangement joins TRBV2 to TRBJ2-5, with TRBD2 identical over 10 bases. Sequenced material: blood. The TCR comes from a man aged 50 to 60 with Graves' hyperthyroidism. CDR3 nucleotides: TGTGCCAGCAGCTTTAGCGGGAGGAGAGAGGCCCAGTACTTC. It translates to CASSFSGRREAQYF. Drawing the rest from reference TRBV2 and TRBJ2-5, the complete variable domain is EPEVTQTPSHQVTQMGQEVILRCVPISNHLYFYWYRQILGQKVEFLVSFYNNEISEKSEIFDDQFSVERPDGSNFTLKIRSTKLEDSAMYFCASSFSGRREAQYFGPGTRLLVL.